Described below is a single T cell receptor beta chain sequence and its context. Its antigen is undetermined. This sample stems from a study of CD8 T cell repertoires and HIV-1 epitope variants. Study overall: Controls included no peptide, Ebola AY9 epitope, and a CMV, EBV, flu pool.

TCR beta CDR3 was sequenced at survey depth on immunoSEQ. Libraries were prepared by immunoSEQ multiplex PCR; TCRdb keeps only in-frame clonotypes and omits some of them. The sample lists about 5,100 clones, 66% occurring once. The CDR3 consists of 11 residues. In germline, CDR1 is MNHNS, CDR2 SASEGT. The V end was cut by 6 bases, the J end by 7 bases, with 7 bases between. Findings and caveats of the study: Fewer than ten TCR beta clonotypes were antigen-specific, over five apparently recognizing autologous or escape variants.

Sequencing was done on a sample of cultured CD8+ T cells derived from PBMCs. The receptor's source is a male donor with HIV. The V and J genes are TRBV6-1 and TRBJ1-5; D remains ambiguous. The CDR3 region has the DNA TGTGCCAGCAGGCAGGCCCAGCCCCAGCATTTT. Encoded protein: CASRQAQPQHF.